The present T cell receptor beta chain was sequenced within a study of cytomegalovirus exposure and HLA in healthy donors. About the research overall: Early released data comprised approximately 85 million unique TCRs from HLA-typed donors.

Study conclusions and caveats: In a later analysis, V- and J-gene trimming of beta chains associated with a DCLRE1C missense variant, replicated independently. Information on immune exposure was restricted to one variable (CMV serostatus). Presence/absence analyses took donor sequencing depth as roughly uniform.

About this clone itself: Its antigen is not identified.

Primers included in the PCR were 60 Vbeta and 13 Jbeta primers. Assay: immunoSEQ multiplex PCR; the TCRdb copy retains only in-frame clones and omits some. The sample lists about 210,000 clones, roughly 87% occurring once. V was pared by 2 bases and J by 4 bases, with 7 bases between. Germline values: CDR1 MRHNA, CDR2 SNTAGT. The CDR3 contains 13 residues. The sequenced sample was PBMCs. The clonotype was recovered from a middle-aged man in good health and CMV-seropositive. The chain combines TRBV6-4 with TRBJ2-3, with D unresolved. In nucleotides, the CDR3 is TGTGCCAGCAGTGACCAACGGGCAGATACGCAGTATTTT. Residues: CASSDQRADTQYF.